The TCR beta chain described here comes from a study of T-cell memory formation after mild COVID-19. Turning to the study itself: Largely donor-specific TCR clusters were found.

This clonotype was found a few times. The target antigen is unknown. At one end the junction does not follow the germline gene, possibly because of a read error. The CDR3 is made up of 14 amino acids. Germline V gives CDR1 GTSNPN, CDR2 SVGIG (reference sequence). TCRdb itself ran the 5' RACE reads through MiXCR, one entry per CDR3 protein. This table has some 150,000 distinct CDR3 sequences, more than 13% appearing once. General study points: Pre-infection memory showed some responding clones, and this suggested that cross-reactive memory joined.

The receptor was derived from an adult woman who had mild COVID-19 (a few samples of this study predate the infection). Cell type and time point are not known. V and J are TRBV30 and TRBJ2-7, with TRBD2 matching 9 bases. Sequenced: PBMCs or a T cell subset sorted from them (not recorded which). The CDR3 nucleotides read TGTGCCTGGAATAAAGGGACTAGCTCCGACGAGCAGTACTTC. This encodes CAWNKGTSSDEQYF.